This TCR beta chain was sequenced during a study of T cell repertoires in cytomegalovirus infection. Turning to the study itself: CMV infection together with matching HLA type was indicated by public TCR beta signatures.

TCRdb independently ran MiXCR on the reads; one entry per CDR3 protein. The sample has about 240,000 distinct CDR3 sequences, about 12% seen once. This clonotype was seen repeatedly, ten times or more. Its antigen is undetermined. The study's findings and limits: Frequencies of public TCR beta families were cumulated, and this identified carriers of CMV plus the relevant HLA.

Sequencing was carried out using PBMCs. The receptor comes from a human donor in good health (CMV status not recorded). Some clones in this sample may be carry-over from other donors' samples.

In DNA, the CDR3 is TGTGCCAGCAGTTGGGCAGAACCCACAGATACGCAGTATTTT. Amino acid sequence: CASSWAEPTDTQYF. The chain employs TRBV7-9 and TRBJ2-3, with no clear D. The length of the CDR3 is 14 residues. V gave up 6 bases and J gave up 2 bases, with 12 bases separating them. Germline CDR1 SEHNR, CDR2 FQNEAQ (reference sequence).